The clone carrying this TCR beta chain has just one count. The antigen is undetermined. Sequencing used immunoSEQ multiplex PCR; TCRdb keeps in-frame clones, though not all of them. Here the sample spans around 130,000 clones, roughly nine tenths being singletons. The length of the CDR3 is 19 residues. The data were obtained in a study of T cell responses to AZD1222 COVID-19 vaccine. Whole-study results and caveats: Clonal diversity was possibly underestimated, and white British individuals and females predominated among donors. Reports say nearly half of spike-specific TCRs go after unmutated variant regions.

The V gene is TRBV21-1, the J gene TRBJ2-7; TRBD1 was called by the table and not checked on the DNA. TRBV21-1 is a recognized pseudogene. This TCR derives from an adult in good health. The sequencing used peripheral blood, collected on day 0 of AZD1222 vaccination. The CDR3 reads CASSAGRSWTADKNYEQYF. The CDR3 nucleotides are TGTGCCAGCAGCGCCGGCCGGAGTTGGACAGCCGATAAGAACTACGAGCAGTACTTC.